Presented here are 20 T cell receptor beta chains from one specimen sequenced in a study of PD-1 blockade in classical Hodgkin lymphoma. Time point defined: cycle 4 day 1 (C4D1), after six to seven weeks of nivolumab. Brentuximab vedotin exposure varied, and every patient relapsed after autologous stem cell transplantation. The table came from immunoSEQ multiplex PCR; TCRdb's copy has only in-frame clones and leaves some out. Of about 20,000 clones in the sample, more than 65% were seen once. The sample here was peripheral blood mononuclear cells (PBMCs), taken before the fourth cycle of nivolumab. All receptors come from a human donor with classical Hodgkin lymphoma.

The V gene is TRBV6-5, the J gene TRBJ1-6, with D uncertain. The V end was cut by 5 bases, the J end by 10 bases, with 12 bases between. The CDR3 has 13 residues. CDR1 is MNHEY, CDR2 SVGAGI, per germline. CDR3 nucleotides: TGTGCCAGCAGTCCCCGGACGGAGTCACCCCTCCACTTT. Translated, it gives CASSPRTESPLHF.

This rearrangement joins TRBV6-1 to TRBJ2-6; TRBD1 agrees at 7 bases. CDR3 length: 15 residues. Germline loops: CDR1 MNHNS, CDR2 SASEGT. V shed 6 bases and J 4 bases; nucleotides not matched to a gene: 6. The chain's CDR3 is CASRGTGVGANVLTF. CDR3 coding DNA: TGTGCCAGCAGGGGAACAGGGGTGGGGGCCAACGTCCTGACTTTC.

V usage is TRBV5-4 and J usage is TRBJ2-1, with TRBD1 identical over 7 bases. The V and J ends lost 1 base and 4 bases, in that order; junction bases with no gene match: 5. This CDR3 comprises 15 residues. Germline V CDR1 and CDR2: SGHNT, YYREEE (reference sequence). The CDR3 sequence: CASSLTGDWYNEQFF. CDR3 in DNA: TGTGCCAGCAGCTTGACAGGGGATTGGTACAATGAGCAGTTCTTC.

The chain combines TRBV5-4 with TRBJ2-7, with D tentatively TRBD2 (6 bases). This CDR3 has 17 residues. The V end was cut by 4 bases, the J end by 2 bases, with 22 bases between. From germline, CDR1 is SGHNT and CDR2 YYREEE (reference sequence). CDR3 region: CASSLEWGGITTYEQYF. CDR3 in DNA: TGTGCCAGCAGCCTGGAGTGGGGCGGGATAACAACCTACGAGCAGTACTTC.

As to this clone: The junction departs from germline at one end; a sequencing error may be responsible. The rearrangement links TRBV6-5 to TRBJ1-5; D is unresolved. This CDR3 spans 11 amino acids. Germline CDR1 is MNHEY and CDR2 is SVGAGI. The CDR3 region is CAGSIGQPQHF. CDR3 DNA: TGTGCCGGCAGTATAGGTCAGCCCCAGCATTTT.

The rearrangement joins TRBV5-8 to TRBJ1-5; possible D gene TRBD1, 6 bases. The germline V gene has CDR1 SGHTS and CDR2 YDEGEE. This CDR3 is 15 amino acids long. V shed 2 bases and J shed 5 bases, with 14 bases lying between them. The chain's CDR3 is CASSFGQGTHQPQHF. The CDR3 DNA is TGTGCCAGCAGCTTTGGCCAGGGGACACATCAGCCCCAGCATTTT.

This clone was seen more than once but under ten times. CDR3 in DNA: TGTGCCAGCTCACCTACCCGGGGGAGGAATGAAAAACTGTTTTTT. Translation: CASSPTRGRNEKLFF. The V gene is TRBV18, the J gene TRBJ1-4, with TRBD1 as a possible D gene (5 bases). V was shortened by 3 bases and J by 5 bases, with 13 bases between the two germline ends. Germline V gene data show CDR1 as KGHSH and CDR2 as LQKENI. The CDR3 length is 15 residues. Together with reference TRBV18 and TRBJ1-4, the CDR3 gives the full variable domain: NAGVMQNPRHLVRRRGQEARLRCSPMKGHSHVYWYRQLPEEGLKFMVYLQKENIIDESGMPKERFSAEFPKEGPSILRIQQVVRGDSAAYFCASSPTRGRNEKLFFGSGTQLSVL.

This chain links TRBV19 with TRBJ1-5; D is unresolved. The CDR3 has 12 residues. The ends were cut back, 11 bases at V and 0 bases at J, with 8 bases in the middle. Germline V gives CDR1 LNHDA, CDR2 SQIVND (reference sequence). The DNA for the CDR3 is TGTGCCTCTCGCACTAGCAATCAGCCCCAGCATTTT. This translates into CASRTSNQPQHF.

This clone was counted a few times. This chain joins TRBV5-1 and TRBJ2-1, with TRBD2 matching over 8 bases. Germline CDR1 reads SGHRS; CDR2 reads YFSETQ. Unmatched junction bases numbered 9, after V lost 0 bases and J lost 1 base. This CDR3 has 18 residues. CDR3 in DNA: TGCGCCAGCAGCTTGGTGGCGGGAGGTAGTAATTCCTACAATGAGCAGTTCTTC. It translates to CASSLVAGGSNSYNEQFF.

This clone was observed a few times. V is TRBV14 and J is TRBJ2-1; D is possibly TRBD1 (5 bases). The germline gives CDR1 SGHDN, CDR2 FVKESK. This CDR3 has 13 residues. Trimming left V 4 bases short and J 10 bases short, with 14 bases between. Here the CDR3 reads CASSRDLQGEQFF. The CDR3, as DNA: TGTGCCAGCAGCCGAGACCTTCAGGGAGAGCAGTTCTTC.

The chain has TRBV9 and TRBJ1-6, with D unresolved. Germline CDR1 and CDR2: SGDLS and YYNGEE. The CDR3 extends over 13 amino acids. V lost 0 bases to trimming and J lost 8 bases, with 6 bases between them. CDR3 residues: CASSVVPDSPLHF. CDR3 DNA: TGTGCCAGCAGCGTAGTCCCTGATTCACCCCTCCACTTT.

This clone is judged medium-sized. V is TRBV19 and J is TRBJ2-2; D is perhaps TRBD2 (5 bases). This CDR3 is 15 amino acids long. Germline V lookup: CDR1 LNHDA, CDR2 SQIVND (reference sequence). V lost 2 bases to trimming and J lost 6 bases, with 13 bases between them. CDR3 residues: CASSITPLVSGELFF. The DNA for the CDR3 is TGTGCCAGTAGTATAACCCCACTAGTCTCCGGGGAGCTGTTTTTT.

The chain couples TRBV21-1 to TRBJ2-1; the table's D call, TRBD2, was not checked against the DNA. TRBV21-1 is a pseudogene. CDR3 length: 15 amino acids. CDR3 sequence: CASSKRLAGETEQFF. The CDR3 region has the DNA TGTGCCAGCAGCAAACGGCTAGCGGGAGAAACTGAGCAGTTCTTC.

V and J are TRBV4-3 and TRBJ2-7; D gene unclear. Trimming pared 0 bases from V and 4 bases from J, leaving 7 bases between. The germline V gene encodes CDR1 LGHNA and CDR2 YSLEER. The CDR3 runs to 13 residues. The CDR3 DNA reads TGCGCCAGCAGCCAAGAGATAGGGTACGAGCAGTACGTC. Protein product: CASSQEIGYEQYV.

This chain links TRBV28 with TRBJ2-7, with D perhaps TRBD1 or TRBD2 (5 bases each). The CDR3 consists of 16 residues. Trimming left V 5 bases short and J 1 base short, with 18 bases between. CDR1 MDHEN and CDR2 SYDVKM come from the germline V gene. DNA for the CDR3: TGTGCCAGCAGTAGAAGGGACGGTCGGTGGTCCTACGAGCAGTACGTC. Amino acids: CASSRRDGRWSYEQYV.

The rearrangement uses TRBV7-2 and TRBJ1-2; the D is unclear. This CDR3 has 15 amino acids. Germline V gene sequence: CDR1 SGHTA, CDR2 FQGNSA. Trimming took off 4 bases at V and 8 bases at J, with 20 bases between the two ends. Here the CDR3 reads CASSSSLMGTGGYTF. CDR3 nucleotides: TGTGCCAGCAGCTCCAGCTTAATGGGAACGGGGGGCTACACCTTC.

The genes are TRBV28 and TRBJ2-3; TRBD1 aligns across 10 bases. There are 17 residues in the CDR3. V lost 7 bases to trimming and J lost 1 base; unmatched junction nucleotides: 11. In germline, CDR1 is MDHEN, CDR2 SYDVKM. CDR3 bases: TGTGCCAGCACCCTTGCCCCCGGGACAGGGGGCACAGATACGCAGTATTTT. It translates to CASTLAPGTGGTDTQYF.

This chain connects TRBV2 to TRBJ2-1, with D perhaps given as TRBD1 or TRBD2 (6 bases each). The germline CDR1 and CDR2 sequences are SNHLY and FYNNEI. The CDR3 has 15 residues. Trimming took 4 bases from V and 2 from J, leaving 12 bases between them. CDR3: CASSGGGRPYNEQFF. The CDR3 DNA follows: TGTGCCAGCAGTGGTGGGGGGCGACCCTACAATGAGCAGTTCTTC. The whole variable domain, filled in from reference TRBV2 and TRBJ2-1, reads EPEVTQTPSHQVTQMGQEVILRCVPISNHLYFYWYRQILGQKVEFLVSFYNNEISEKSEIFDDQFSVERPDGSNFTLKIRSTKLEDSAMYFCASSGGGRPYNEQFFGPGTRLTVL.

The V gene is TRBV9, the J gene TRBJ1-1, with D possibly being TRBD1 (6 bases). The germline CDR1 and CDR2 sequences are SGDLS and YYNGEE. V gave up 0 bases and J gave up 0 bases, with 15 bases separating them. This CDR3 comprises 17 residues. CDR3 bases: TGTGCCAGCAGCGTAGTTCAGGGGCCACCCTTGAACACTGAAGCTTTCTTT. This codes for CASSVVQGPPLNTEAFF.

This clone was seen a single time. The chain employs TRBV19 and TRBJ1-3; D gene unclear. This CDR3 spans 14 amino acids. Germline V CDR1 and CDR2: LNHDA, SQIVND (reference sequence). V was clipped by 2 bases and J by 1 base, with 6 bases between them. CDR3 bases: TGTGCCAGTAGTATACTGGGATCTGGAAACACCATATATTTT. This encodes CASSILGSGNTIYF.